Listed below are T cell receptor beta chains from one sample, sequenced in a study of beta chain features in type 1 diabetes. The table came from immunoSEQ multiplex PCR; TCRdb's copy has only in-frame clones and leaves some out. The sample yields 200,000 to 300,000 clones, about 70% seen once. The material sequenced was naive CD4+ T cells from blood. Receptor source: a man aged 25-45 years in good health. Each CDR3 is given with its conserved first and last residue. Fields, in order: clone size, J gene, V gene, D gene, CDR3 DNA, CDR3 protein. The D gene is left open where the match is weak. The size field is filled for only some rows; it gives once, few, many or a size class.

>once|TRBJ2-6|TRBV5-1|-
TGCGCCAGCAGCGAACGCCCAGGCAGCTCTGGGGCCAACGTCCTGACTTTC
CASSERPGSSGANVLTF
>-|TRBJ2-1|TRBV15|-
TGTGCCACCAGCAGAGGGGACGGAACCTACAATGAGCAGTTCTTC
CATSRGDGTYNEQFF
>-|TRBJ1-2|TRBV28|-
TGTGCCAGCAGTTTGGGGCAGGGGAATGGCTACACCTTC
CASSLGQGNGYTF
>few|TRBJ1-5|TRBV25-1|-
TGTGCCAGCAGTGAAGGAGAAAATCAGCCCCAGCATTTT
CASSEGENQPQHF
>once|TRBJ2-1|TRBV5-1|TRBD1
TGCGCCAGCAGCTATACCGGGACAGGGGTCAATGAGCAGTTCTTC
CASSYTGTGVNEQFF
>-|TRBJ2-1|TRBV7-2|-
TGTGCCAGCAGCCTCGGCACGGGGCGCAGTGAGCAGTTCTTC
CASSLGTGRSEQFF
>few|TRBJ2-5|TRBV29-1|TRBD1
TGCAGCGGGGACACCGGGACAGCCCAAGAGACCCAGTACTTC
CSGDTGTAQETQYF
>-|TRBJ2-1|TRBV30|TRBD2
TGTGCCTGGAGTGCCGCCGGGCTAGCGGGAGCTAATGAGCAGTTCTTC
CAWSAAGLAGANEQFF
>-|TRBJ1-1|TRBV4-2|-
TGTGCCAGTAGCCAGAACACTGAAGCTTTCTTT
CASSQNTEAFF
>once|TRBJ2-3|TRBV7-8|-
TGTGCCAGCAGCTTAGTTGGCACAGATACGCAGTATTTT
CASSLVGTDTQYF
>-|TRBJ2-7|TRBV30|-
TGTGCCTGGAGTGTACCGGGGCAGTTGGACTACGAGCAGTACTTC
CAWSVPGQLDYEQYF
>few|TRBJ2-1|TRBV7-9|TRBD2
TGTGCCAGCAGCTTAGAGTCACTAGCGGTTCAGTTCTTC
CASSLESLAVQFF
>few|TRBJ2-3|TRBV5-4|-
TGTGCCAGCAGCCGAGGGACGAGCACAGATACGCAGTATTTT
CASSRGTSTDTQYF
>-|TRBJ2-1|TRBV7-9|-
TGTGCCAGCAGCGACGTCAATGAGCAGTTCTTC
CASSDVNEQFF
>-|TRBJ1-6|TRBV25-1|-
TGTGCCAGCAGTGAAAGTACCGGGTATAATTCACCCCTCCACTTT
CASSESTGYNSPLHF
>-|TRBJ2-4|TRBV25-1|-
TGTGCCAGCAGAGGGATGCCCAAAAACATTCAGTACTTC
CASRGMPKNIQYF
>once|TRBJ2-1|TRBV27|TRBD1
TGTGCCAGCAGTTGGGGACAGGGTAGCAATGAGCAGTTCTTC
CASSWGQGSNEQFF
>-|TRBJ2-7|TRBV10-3|-
TGTGCCATCATGAGCGGACAGACCTACGAGCAGTACTTC
CAIMSGQTYEQYF
>once|TRBJ2-7|TRBV13|TRBD2
TGTGCCAGCAGCTTGCGGCTAGCGGGAATCTCCTACGAGCAGTACTTC
CASSLRLAGISYEQYF
>-|TRBJ1-2|TRBV18|-
TGTGCCAGCTCACCACTTATTGAAACCAACAACTATGGCTACACCTTC
CASSPLIETNNYGYTF
>-|TRBJ1-4|TRBV7-6|-
TGTGCCAGCAGCTTTCAGAATGAAAAACTGTTTTTT
CASSFQNEKLFF
>few|TRBJ1-1|TRBV11-2|-
TGTGCCAGCAGCTTAGATCGTGGGTCACAAGAAGCTTTCTTT
CASSLDRGSQEAFF
>-|TRBJ2-3|TRBV30|-
TGTGCCTGGAGTATGTCGGATACGCAGTATTTT
CAWSMSDTQYF
>once|TRBJ2-7|TRBV7-2|TRBD2
TGTGCCAGCAGCTTTAGCCTAGCGGACTCCTACGAGCAGTACTTC
CASSFSLADSYEQYF
>-|TRBJ2-1|TRBV4-2|-
TGTGCCAGCAGCCAAGAGCAACGTCAACTACCCTACAATGAGCAGTTCTTC
CASSQEQRQLPYNEQFF
>-|TRBJ2-2|TRBV9|-
TGTGCCAGCAGCGTAGCGGCAGGGAGACCCGGGGAGCTGTTTTTT
CASSVAAGRPGELFF
>-|TRBJ2-7|TRBV9|TRBD1
TGTGCCAGCAGCGCTCGGGACAGGGGAACCTACGAGCAGTACTTC
CASSARDRGTYEQYF
>few|TRBJ2-5|TRBV29-1|-
TGCAGCGCCAGTGCGCACACGGAGACCCAGTACTTC
CSASAHTETQYF
>few|TRBJ1-3|TRBV30|-
TGTGCCTGGAGTGCCCCCACCTCTGGAAACACCATATATTTT
CAWSAPTSGNTIYF
>-|TRBJ2-4|TRBV29-1|-
TGCAGCGTAGACAAGCTAGCCAAAAACATTCAGTACTTC
CSVDKLAKNIQYF
>few|TRBJ2-1|TRBV11-3|TRBD2
TGTGCCAGCAGCCTAGCGGGAGACCTCTACAATGAGCAGTTCTTC
CASSLAGDLYNEQFF
>-|TRBJ1-2|TRBV30|-
TGTGCCGGGGATGGCTACACCTTC
CAGDGYTF
>-|TRBJ1-1|TRBV29-1|TRBD1
TGCAGCGTGGAACAGGGGGCGAACACTGAAGCTTTCTTT
CSVEQGANTEAFF
>-|TRBJ1-5|TRBV25-1|-
TGTGCCACTACGGGGGGAAGGCGGCAGCCCCAGCATTTT
CATTGGRRQPQHF
>few|TRBJ1-2|TRBV30|-
TGTGCCTGGAGTCCACACGACAGGATTTATGGCTACACCTTC
CAWSPHDRIYGYTF
>-|TRBJ2-1|TRBV29-1|TRBD2
TGCAGCGTTGTGTTCGCGGGAGGCCACAATGAGCAGTTCTTC
CSVVFAGGHNEQFF
>-|TRBJ1-1|TRBV30|-
TGTGCCTGGAGGGGGACGATGAACACTGAAGCTTTCTTT
CAWRGTMNTEAFF
>-|TRBJ2-3|TRBV2|TRBD2
TGTGCCAGCAACCTCCCCGCGGGAGGCACAGATACGCAGTATTTT
CASNLPAGGTDTQYF
>-|TRBJ2-2|TRBV29-1|TRBD1
TGCAGCGCCCAGGGAGGGACAGGGGTCACCGGGGAGCTGTTTTTT
CSAQGGTGVTGELFF
>-|TRBJ2-4|TRBV2|-
TGTGCCAGCAATACAGCTAGTGGAAACATTCAGTACTTC
CASNTASGNIQYF
>-|TRBJ2-1|TRBV29-1|TRBD2
TGCAGCGTTGATAGAAGCGGGAGTGGGGAGCAGTTCTTC
CSVDRSGSGEQFF
>-|TRBJ2-7|TRBV29-1|-
TGCAGCGTTGGTTGGGCGGGACCGCCCTACGAGCAGTACTTC
CSVGWAGPPYEQYF
>-|TRBJ2-7|TRBV20-1|-
TGCAGTGCTACACCCTCCTACGAGCAGTACTTC
CSATPSYEQYF
>-|TRBJ2-3|TRBV5-1|TRBD2
TGCGCCAGCAGCTCAAGGGAGGGCCAGCAGTATTTT
CASSSREGQQYF
>once|TRBJ2-5|TRBV10-3|-
TGTGCCATCAGTGAGTCGAAGGCAACCCAAGAGACCCAGTACTTC
CAISESKATQETQYF
>-|TRBJ1-1|TRBV30|TRBD1
TGTGCCTCGGACAGGCCTCGTATGGCTTTCTTT
CASDRPRMAFF